The 8 T cell receptor beta chains reported below all come from one sample, sequenced in a study of blood T cell repertoires in COVID-19. Measured with immunoSEQ multiplex PCR; TCRdb has only the in-frame clones, and not every one. This table holds hundreds of thousands of clones, approximately 82% found once. Material for sequencing was PBMCs or T cells enriched from blood (not recorded which). Receptors were obtained from a man aged 35-49 years who had been exposed to COVID-19.

The V call is TRBV18, the J call TRBJ1-5; 8 nucleotides agree with TRBD1. CDR3 length equals 15 residues. Germline assignment: CDR1 KGHSH and CDR2 LQKENI. V shed 5 bases, J shed 4 bases, and the junction held 7 bases outside the gene matches. CDR3 nucleotides: TGTGCCAGCTCATCCGGGACAGGCTTAAATCAGCCCCAGCATTTT. Translating it yields CASSSGTGLNQPQHF.

This chain joins TRBV30 and TRBJ1-5; D gene uncertain. The CDR3 has 15 residues. The V gene's germline CDR1 is GTSNPN and CDR2 SVGIG (reference sequence). Trimming removed 0 bases from V and 6 bases from J, with 15 bases in between. The CDR3 nucleotides are TGTGCCTGGAGTGTACCCGGTCGAGGGAGTCAGCCCCAGCATTTT. This sequence encodes CAWSVPGRGSQPQHF.

This clone appeared a few times. DNA for the CDR3: TGTGCCAGCAGCTTTGGCAGGGGGCAGGAAGGCTACACCTTC. Residues: CASSFGRGQEGYTF. The rearrangement uses TRBV5-4 and TRBJ1-2; 8 nucleotides line up with TRBD1. V dropped 2 bases and J dropped 8; count of bases not matched to a gene: 8. CDR1 is SGHNT and CDR2 is YYREEE in the germline V gene (reference sequence). There are 14 residues in the CDR3. Full variable domain (remainder filled in from reference TRBV5-4 and TRBJ1-2): ETGVTQSPTHLIKTRGQQVTLRCSSQSGHNTVSWYQQALGQGPQFIFQYYREEENGRGNFPPRFSGLQFPNYSSELNVNALELDDSALYLCASSFGRGQEGYTFGSGTRLTVV.

This sequence joins TRBV29-1 and TRBJ2-1; 10 bases fit TRBD2. The J segment lost 6 bases and the V segment lost 4 bases, leaving 9 bases of the junction unmatched. Germline V gene sequence: CDR1 SQVTM, CDR2 ANQGSEA. CDR3 length: 15 amino acids. The CDR3 coding sequence is TGCAGCGTTGTTGAACTGAGCGGGAGGGCCAATGAGCAGTTCTTC. Translation: CSVVELSGRANEQFF.

The V and J genes are TRBV29-1 and TRBJ1-2, with 7 positions matching TRBD1. The CDR3 contains 13 residues. Per the germline V gene, CDR1 is SQVTM and CDR2 is ANQGSEA. The trim removed 7 bases at V and 1 base at J, leaving 6 bases unmatched. The chain's CDR3 is CSARDRNNYGYTF. The CDR3 nucleotides read TGCAGCGCCCGGGACAGAAATAACTATGGCTACACCTTC.

This clone appeared once. The chain employs TRBV30 and TRBJ2-1; TRBD1 matches at 8 bases. The germline gives CDR1 GTSNPN, CDR2 SVGIG (reference sequence). The CDR3 is made up of 15 amino acids. V lost 0 bases to trimming and J lost 3 bases; unmatched junction nucleotides: 4. The CDR3: CAWSVGQGRYNEQFF. CDR3 sequence (DNA): TGTGCCTGGAGTGTAGGACAGGGTCGCTACAATGAGCAGTTCTTC. Combining the CDR3 with reference TRBV30 and TRBJ2-1 gives the whole variable domain SQTIHQWPATLVQPVGSPLSLECTVEGTSNPNLYWYRQAAGRGLQLLFYSVGIGQISSEVPQNLSASRPQDRQFILSSKKLLLSDSGFYLCAWSVGQGRYNEQFFGPGTRLTVL.

This chain links TRBV30 with TRBJ2-3, with 9 bases that match TRBD2. V lost 2 bases and J lost 4; bases outside the gene matches: 7. This CDR3 spans 15 amino acids. Germline assignment: CDR1 GTSNPN and CDR2 SVGIG (reference sequence). The DNA of the CDR3 is TGTGCCTGGAGTCTAGCGGGGTCCATGGCAGATACGCAGTATTTT. Amino acid sequence: CAWSLAGSMADTQYF.

The chain uses TRBV11-3 and TRBJ2-2; 11 nucleotides agree with TRBD1. Germline-derived CDR1 and CDR2 are SGHNT and YENEEA. V was clipped by 5 bases and J by 7 bases; unmatched bases: 6. The CDR3 is made up of 15 amino acids. The CDR3 loop is CASSQGQGVYGELFF. The CDR3, as DNA: TGTGCCAGCAGCCAGGGACAGGGGGTCTACGGGGAGCTGTTTTTT.